The clone carrying this T cell receptor (beta chain) was detected only a few times. The sample originates from a study of response to subunit inactivated influenza vaccine. TCRdb ran MiXCR on the RT-PCR reads and lists one entry per CDR3 protein. Of around 480,000 distinct CDR3 sequences in the sample, roughly 9.7% were seen once. From germline, CDR1 is SGDLS and CDR2 YYNGEE. Germline trimming cut 0 bases from V and 8 bases from J; bases unmatched to any gene: 6. The CDR3 has 16 amino acids. Sample: PBMCs from blood, taken roughly 47 days after vaccination. This receptor was taken from a man aged 45-65 years who received an inactivated influenza vaccine. This rearrangement joins TRBV9 to TRBJ2-1; TRBD2 aligns across 12 bases. In DNA, the CDR3 is TGTGCCAGCAGCGTAGTAACTAGCGGGGGGATGGATGAGCAGTTCTTC. It translates to CASSVVTSGGMDEQFF. The variable domain in full, with the rest retrieved from reference TRBV9 and TRBJ2-1, is DSGVTQTPKHLITATGQRVTLRCSPRSGDLSVYWYQQSLDQGLQFLIQYYNGEERAKGNILERFSAQQFPDLHSELNLSSLELGDSALYFCASSVVTSGGMDEQFFGPGTRLTVL.